This record covers a single T cell receptor (beta chain). The antigen is unknown. This record comes from a study of post-analysis software for immune sequencing data. Study findings and constraints: The study found significantly lower normalized Chao1 diversity in multiple sclerosis patients than in controls. Those samples that were prepared in the same batch co-clustered strongly by F measure.

Unique molecular identifiers tagged the TCR beta cDNA libraries. From about 0.98 to 11 million T cells, about 500,000 cDNA molecules were obtained. TCRdb fed the PCR reads into MiXCR, producing one record per CDR3 protein. The sample has hundreds of thousands of distinct CDR3 sequences; 44% are singletons. The sample taken for sequencing was blood. This clonotype was obtained from a girl between 5 and 17 years old with multiple sclerosis.

CDR3 nucleotides: TGCGCCAGCAGCCGAAGCGCCACTAGAGTATTCCGCACAGATACGCAGTATTTT. Its translation: CASSRSATRVFRTDTQYF. The V call is TRBV5-1, the J call TRBJ2-3; maybe TRBD2 (5 bases). This CDR3 comprises 18 residues. V lost 4 bases, J lost 1 base, and 22 bases lay in between. CDR1 and CDR2 from the germline V gene are SGHRS and YFSETQ.